This T cell receptor (beta chain) was identified during a study of Graves' ophthalmopathy and Graves' hyperthyroidism. Patients were excluded if they had other autoimmune diseases or uncontrolled infections, and likewise if pregnancy or lactation applied. Study-wide points: Between ophthalmopathy and stable hyperthyroidism, a 13-signature model drew a separation with approximately 87% sensitivity and 81.08% specificity. Sensitivity of around 64% and specificity of approximately 72% were achieved by the model that predicted ophthalmopathy progression.

As for this clonotype: Its antigen is still unknown.

Scientists amplified the TCR beta CDR3 regions from RNA transcripts. HTBI primers were used in a first-round RT-PCR, which preceded a second-round multiplex PCR. TCRdb ran MiXCR on the multiplex PCR reads and lists one entry per CDR3 protein. The sample has almost 750,000 distinct CDR3 sequences, around 40% seen once. The source material was peripheral blood. This clonotype was sampled from an adult man with Graves' ophthalmopathy.

The CDR3 protein is CAISDPKLGQAVPAFF. The CDR3 DNA reads TGTGCCATCAGTGACCCTAAATTAGGACAGGCTGTTCCTGCTTTCTTT. V is TRBV10-3 and J is TRBJ1-1; 7 bases line up with TRBD1. The J segment lost 11 bases and the V segment lost 3 bases, leaving 18 bases of the junction unmatched. The CDR3 loop spans 16 amino acids. Germline CDR1 and CDR2: ENHRY and SYGVKD.